This TCR beta chain was retrieved from a study of T cells in Graves' hyperthyroidism and ophthalmopathy. This clonotype has at least ten counts. Stable Graves' hyperthyroidism denoted no ophthalmopathy progression over 18 months. CDR1 is SGHTA and CDR2 is FQGNSA in the germline V gene. This CDR3 comprises 17 residues. Germline trimming cut 5 bases from V and 8 bases from J; bases unmatched to any gene: 12. Regions amplified from RNA transcripts were the TCR beta CDR3 regions. The HTBI primer set was used in a first-round RT-PCR of the TCR CDR3. One entry per CDR3 protein results from TCRdb running MiXCR on the multiplex PCR reads. The data show approximately 740,000 distinct CDR3 sequences, 14% seen once.

This TCR came from a woman aged 18-29 years with Graves' hyperthyroidism. Sequencing was done on a sample of blood. This chain links TRBV7-2 with TRBJ2-1, with 13 nucleotides matching TRBD2. The CDR3 protein is CASSPRTSGSIIDEQFF. The CDR3 bases are TGTGCCAGCAGCCCCCGGACTAGCGGGAGTATTATCGATGAGCAGTTCTTC. Based on the CDR3 plus reference TRBV7-2 and TRBJ2-1, the full variable domain is GAGVSQSPSNKVTEKGKDVELRCDPISGHTALYWYRQSLGQGLEFLIYFQGNSAPDKSGLPSDRFSAERTGGSVSTLTIQRTQQEDSAVYLCASSPRTSGSIIDEQFFGPGTRLTVL.